These 30 T cell receptor beta chains were all obtained from the same sample, sequenced in a study of blood T cell repertoires in COVID-19. Only in-frame clones appear in the TCRdb table, and some are missing; sequencing was by immunoSEQ multiplex PCR. The repertoire has under 150,000 clones, about 91% of them found once; the top ten carry more than 25%. Sequencing was carried out using peripheral blood. These TCRs come from a human donor in a cohort sampled during active COVID-19.

The chain couples TRBV6-5 to TRBJ2-7, with TRBD1 matching over 7 bases. Losses at the gene ends were 0 bases for V and 9 bases for J; bases not matched to a gene: 5. This CDR3 region has 13 residues. Germline V gene data show CDR1 as MNHEY and CDR2 as SVGAGI. The CDR3 region is CASSYSQGYSQYF. CDR3 DNA: TGTGCCAGCAGTTACTCACAGGGGTACTCGCAGTACTTC.

This clone was observed a handful of times. The J gene is TRBJ1-1, the V gene TRBV18; TRBD1 might be the D (5 bases). With 6 bases removed from V and 4 bases from J, the gap between germline ends came to 15 bases. The length of the CDR3 is 14 residues. Germline V lookup: CDR1 KGHSH, CDR2 LQKENI. The CDR3 loop is CASSDQGSSTEAFF. As DNA, the CDR3 is TGTGCCAGCTCGGACCAGGGAAGTAGCACTGAAGCTTTCTTT.

This chain joins TRBV24-1 and TRBJ2-2; a weak D match, TRBD1 (6 bases). Germline V gene data show CDR1 as KGHDR and CDR2 as SFDVKD. Trimming pared 1 base from V and 0 bases from J, leaving 8 bases between. The CDR3 covers 16 residues. This CDR3 reads CATSDFDRTNTGELFF. DNA for the CDR3: TGTGCCACCAGTGATTTCGACAGGACGAACACCGGGGAGCTGTTTTTT.

The J gene is TRBJ2-5, the V gene TRBV9; a possible D gene is TRBD1 (5 bases). V was cut by 0 bases and J by 5 bases, with 11 bases left in between. The CDR3 totals 14 residues. The germline gives CDR1 SGDLS, CDR2 YYNGEE. CDR3 in DNA: TGTGCCAGCAGCGTAGCCCCCGCAGGGGAGACCCAGTACTTC. This translates into CASSVAPAGETQYF.

In this sample, this clone turned up once. V is TRBV27 and J is TRBJ2-1; 9 positions agree with TRBD2. Per the germline V gene, CDR1 is MNHEY and CDR2 is SMNVEV (reference sequence). The length of the CDR3 is 18 residues. V dropped 7 bases and J dropped 4; count of bases not matched to a gene: 17. Written as DNA, the CDR3 is TGTGCCAGCACCTCAAACATGGGAGCGGGGGGTCGTTACAATGAGCAGTTCTTC. Its translation is CASTSNMGAGGRYNEQFF.

The V gene is TRBV4-3, the J gene TRBJ2-4, with TRBD1 matching 9 bases. The V gene's germline CDR1 is LGHNA and CDR2 YSLEER. This CDR3 is built from 14 residues. The ends lost 1 base at V and 11 bases at J; junction bases unmatched: 6. CDR3 DNA sequence: TGCGCCAGCAGCCAAGGGGACAGGGCCTCTGTTCAGTACTTC. Amino acid sequence: CASSQGDRASVQYF.

The V call is TRBV21-1, the J call TRBJ1-2. TRBV21-1 constitutes a pseudogene. The CDR3 is 13 amino acids. In nucleotides, the CDR3 is TGTGCAACCCCAAGGGGAGGACTTTATGGCTACACCTTC. It is translated as CATPRGGLYGYTF.

The V and J genes are TRBV4-3 and TRBJ1-4; 7 bases are shared with TRBD1. V trimming: 2 bases; J trimming: 3 bases; junction bases outside the gene matches: 3. Germline V gene lookup returns CDR1 LGHNA and CDR2 YSLEER. The CDR3 spans 15 residues. The CDR3 region is CASSQPGTANEKLFF. DNA for the CDR3: TGCGCCAGCAGCCAACCCGGGACAGCTAATGAAAAACTGTTTTTT.

The J gene is TRBJ1-3, the V gene TRBV7-9; 9 nucleotides line up with TRBD1. The germline V gene encodes CDR1 SEHNR and CDR2 FQNEAQ (reference sequence). The CDR3 is 17 residues long. V lost 1 base and J lost 4; bases outside the gene matches: 8. Here the CDR3 DNA reads TGTGCCAGCAGCTTAGACAGGGGGCTCCCTAGAGGAAACACCATATATTTT. Translated, it gives CASSLDRGLPRGNTIYF.

The rearrangement uses TRBV9 and TRBJ2-5; 8 nucleotides agree with TRBD2. The CDR3 loop spans 16 amino acids. V gave up 0 bases and J gave up 2 bases; unmatched junction bases: 6. The germline V gene encodes CDR1 SGDLS and CDR2 YYNGEE. The DNA for the CDR3 is TGTGCCAGCAGCGTAGGGGGACTAGTGGGGCAAGAGACCCAGTACTTC. This encodes CASSVGGLVGQETQYF.

The J gene is TRBJ2-5, the V gene TRBV13; 9 bases line up with TRBD2. Germline V gene lookup returns CDR1 PRHDT and CDR2 FYEKMQ (reference sequence). Losses at the gene ends were 5 bases for V and 5 bases for J; bases not matched to a gene: 9. CDR3 length: 15 amino acids. CDR3 sequence reads: CASSPTRGGPETQYF. Written as DNA, the CDR3 is TGTGCCAGCAGCCCAACGCGGGGGGGCCCCGAGACCCAGTACTTC.

V gene TRBV27 combines with J gene TRBJ2-3; D possibly corresponds to TRBD1 (6 bases). V shed 6 bases and J shed 6 bases, with 22 bases lying between them. The CDR3 consists of 16 residues. Per the germline V gene, CDR1 is MNHEY and CDR2 is SMNVEV (reference sequence). The CDR3, as DNA: TGTGCCAGCAGGGGGGCTAGCTCCTATGACTTGGATACGCAGTATTTT. Translated, it gives CASRGASSYDLDTQYF.

This chain joins TRBV20-1 and TRBJ1-3; D might be TRBD1 (6 bases). V was pared by 3 bases and J by 0 bases, with 21 bases between. The CDR3 consists of 18 residues. Per germline, CDR1 DFQATT and CDR2 SNEGSKA (reference sequence). In DNA, the CDR3 is TGCAGTGCTAGTTCCTCAATAACACAGGGAGTCTCTGGAAACACCATATATTTT. This encodes CSASSSITQGVSGNTIYF.

Here the CDR3 DNA reads TGTGCCAGCAGTTACGGGCCAGGGGGCCCTAATCAGCCCCAGCATTTT. It encodes CASSYGPGGPNQPQHF. V gene TRBV6-5 combines with J gene TRBJ1-5; TRBD1 agrees at 8 bases. This CDR3 is 16 amino acids long. Germline assignment: CDR1 MNHEY and CDR2 SVGAGI. With 2 bases clipped from V and 4 bases from J, the junction kept 7 bases outside the gene matches.

CDR3 sequence reads: CASSPPGDRLYEQYF. CDR3 sequence (DNA): TGCGCCAGCAGCCCGCCCGGGGACAGACTATACGAGCAGTACTTC. J is TRBJ2-7 and V is TRBV4-1; 7 bases match TRBD1. Germline loops: CDR1 MGHRA, CDR2 YSYEKL. The CDR3 totals 15 residues. Unmatched junction bases numbered 10, after V lost 4 bases and J lost 4 bases.

This chain links TRBV29-1 with TRBJ1-2; D might be TRBD1 (5 bases). The V and J ends lost 4 bases and 10 bases respectively, with 19 bases between them. Looked up from germline, CDR1 is SQVTM and CDR2 is ANQGSEA. The CDR3 extends over 13 amino acids. CDR3 protein: CSVAPQDPVSYTF. As DNA, the CDR3 is TGCAGCGTTGCACCACAGGATCCCGTGTCCTACACCTTC.

The chain recombines TRBV18 with TRBJ1-3; 9 bases match TRBD1. CDR1 KGHSH and CDR2 LQKENI come from the germline V gene. The length of the CDR3 is 14 residues. With V trimmed by 6 bases and J by 4 bases, 4 bases remained unmatched. The CDR3 DNA reads TGTGCCAGCTCGTGGACAGGGGTCGGAAACACCATATATTTT. Translated: CASSWTGVGNTIYF.

The chain links TRBV7-9 to TRBJ1-6; a weak D match, TRBD1 (6 bases). The V and J ends lost 4 bases and 7 bases respectively, with 11 bases between them. Per the germline V gene, CDR1 is SEHNR and CDR2 is FQNEAQ (reference sequence). CDR3 size: 14 residues. The CDR3 protein is CASSYRTENSPLHF. The CDR3 coding sequence is TGTGCCAGCAGCTATCGGACAGAGAATTCACCCCTCCACTTT.

J is TRBJ2-3 and V is TRBV29-1, with 10 bases lining up with TRBD1. The V gene's germline CDR1 is SQVTM and CDR2 ANQGSEA. The trim removed 1 base at V and 4 bases at J, leaving 5 bases unmatched. The CDR3 consists of 15 residues. As DNA, the CDR3 is TGCAGCGTTGAAGGGGGACAGGGGCGAGCAGATACGCAGTATTTT. This encodes CSVEGGQGRADTQYF.

V is TRBV7-9 and J is TRBJ2-7; D is possibly TRBD2 (5 bases). The CDR3 runs to 14 residues. Trimming shortened V by 1 base and J by 7 bases, and 14 bases separated the two germline ends. Germline assignment: CDR1 SEHNR and CDR2 FQNEAQ (reference sequence). CDR3 sequence reads: CASSLGQMEEEQYF. The CDR3 DNA is TGTGCCAGCAGCTTAGGTCAGATGGAGGAGGAGCAGTACTTC.

A single count supports this clone. The chain carries TRBV7-2 and TRBJ1-2; 7 bases line up with TRBD1. The CDR3 runs to 16 residues. Looked up from germline, CDR1 is SGHTA and CDR2 is FQGNSA. J was trimmed by 7 bases and V by 5 bases; bases with no gene match: 16. The CDR3 region is CASSPTLDRWAAGYTF. CDR3 coding DNA: TGTGCCAGCAGCCCTACCTTGGACAGGTGGGCAGCTGGCTACACCTTC.

J is TRBJ1-1 and V is TRBV12-3 or TRBV12-4, with 7 positions matching TRBD1. V lost 3 bases and J lost 8; bases outside the gene matches: 6. The CDR3 has 13 residues. CDR3 DNA sequence: TGTGCCAGCAGTTTGAGAGACAGGGAGGAAGCTTTCTTT. It specifies CASSLRDREEAFF.

The rearrangement links TRBV10-3 to TRBJ2-5; 7 nucleotides match TRBD1. Germline values: CDR1 ENHRY, CDR2 SYGVKD. The CDR3 contains 12 residues. V shed 10 bases, J shed 5 bases, and the junction held 7 bases outside the gene matches. CDR3: CATQGDSETQYF. CDR3 DNA sequence: TGTGCCACTCAGGGGGATTCGGAGACCCAGTACTTC.

As for this clone: The junction differs from germline at one of its ends, possibly a read error. This sequence joins TRBV4-3 and TRBJ2-3, with 8 bases that match TRBD2. The CDR3 is 16 amino acids. CDR1 and CDR2 (germline): LGHNA, YSLEER. In nucleotides, the CDR3 is TGCGCCAGCAGCCAAGACCCAGCGGGGGTCACAAATACGCAGTATTTT. It encodes CASSQDPAGVTNTQYF.

The chain links TRBV7-3 to TRBJ1-1; TRBD1 matches at 7 bases. CDR3 length equals 13 residues. Trimming at V came to 1 base and at J to 10 bases, leaving 6 bases not matched to a gene. Germline lookup yields CDR1 SGHTA and CDR2 FQGTGA. The CDR3 loop reads CASSLRQGNVAFF. The CDR3 DNA is TGTGCCAGCAGCTTAAGACAGGGTAATGTAGCTTTCTTT.

The chain links TRBV5-8 to TRBJ1-1; TRBD1 aligns across 7 bases. CDR1 and CDR2 from the germline V gene are SGHTS and YDEGEE. The CDR3 has 16 residues. The ends lost 1 base at V and 8 bases at J; junction bases unmatched: 14. The CDR3 loop is CASSLSGQWAGGEAFF. In DNA form, the CDR3 reads TGTGCCAGCAGCTTGTCGGGCCAGTGGGCAGGGGGAGAAGCTTTCTTT.

This clone was seen a single time. CDR3 sequence (DNA): TGTGCCAGCAGCTTGGACAGGGAAAATGGCTACACCTTC. Amino acids: CASSLDRENGYTF. The chain recombines TRBV7-9 with TRBJ1-2; TRBD1 aligns across 8 bases. This CDR3 is built from 13 residues. Germline CDR1 reads SEHNR; CDR2 reads FQNEAQ (reference sequence). V trimming: 3 bases; J trimming: 6 bases; junction bases outside the gene matches: 3. The whole variable domain, filled in from reference TRBV7-9 and TRBJ1-2, reads DTGVSQNPRHKITKRGQNVTFRCDPISEHNRLYWYRQTLGQGPEFLTYFQNEAQLEKSRLLSDRFSAERPKGSFSTLEIQRTEQGDSAMYLCASSLDRENGYTFGSGTRLTVV.

Worth noting for this clone: The junction shows a germline mismatch at one end, possibly a read error. The chain links TRBV4-2 to TRBJ2-5; tentative D call: TRBD2 (5 bases). The CDR3 sequence is 17 residues long. From germline, CDR1 is LGHNA and CDR2 YNFKEQ. The CDR3 region has the DNA TGTGCCAGCAGCCAAGAAACGACGGGGAAGGGTCAAGGGACCCAGTACTTC. Its translation: CASSQETTGKGQGTQYF.

The chain carries TRBV6-1 and TRBJ1-4, with 7 bases lining up with TRBD1. Germline V CDR1 and CDR2: MNHNS, SASEGT. After removal of 3 bases from V and 12 bases from J, the junction contained 7 bases not matched to a gene. CDR3 length: 13 amino acids. The CDR3 DNA sequence: TGTGCCAGCAGTGAGACAGGGACCGGGGAACTGTTTTTT. Protein product: CASSETGTGELFF.

This clone was observed once. The gene calls are TRBV7-8 and TRBJ1-1; unclear D gene. This CDR3 comprises 14 residues. The ends were cut back, 4 bases at V and 6 bases at J, with 15 bases in the middle. Germline V lookup: CDR1 SGHVS, CDR2 FQNEAQ. CDR3 in amino acids: CASSSIGQRAEAFF. CDR3 coding DNA: TGTGCCAGCAGCTCGATCGGCCAGAGGGCTGAAGCTTTCTTT.